This T cell receptor (beta chain) is from a study of immune evolution from preneoplasia to lung adenocarcinoma. This clone was recorded a few times. This table comes from immunoSEQ multiplex PCR, and its TCRdb copy is limited to in-frame clones, with some not included. The sample includes around 5,300 clones, over 75% of them seen just once. The CDR3 covers 14 residues. Trimming cost V 7 bases and J 2 bases; bases outside gene matches: 6. Germline CDR1 and CDR2: SGHRS and YFSETQ. The V call is TRBV5-1, the J call TRBJ2-3, with 8 bases aligning to TRBD1. The sample consisted of FFPE normal lung tissue adjacent to the tumor. This sequence originates from a person in their sixties with lung adenocarcinoma. CDR3 protein: CASDPGQDTDTQYF. Here the CDR3 DNA reads TGCGCCAGCGATCCGGGACAGGACACAGATACGCAGTATTTT.